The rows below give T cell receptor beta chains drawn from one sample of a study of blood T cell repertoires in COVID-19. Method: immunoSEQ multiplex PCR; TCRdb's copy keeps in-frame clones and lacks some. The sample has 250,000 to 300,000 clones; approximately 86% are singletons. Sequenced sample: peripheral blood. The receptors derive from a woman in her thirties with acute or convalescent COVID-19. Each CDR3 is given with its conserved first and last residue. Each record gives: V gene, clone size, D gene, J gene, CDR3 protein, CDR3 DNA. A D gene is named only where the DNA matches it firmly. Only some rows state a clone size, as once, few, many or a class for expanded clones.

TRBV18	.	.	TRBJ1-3	CASSPGRVLNTIYF	TGTGCCAGCTCACCAGGGAGGGTCCTTAACACCATATATTTT
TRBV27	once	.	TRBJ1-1	CASSSRGGNTEAFF	TGTGCCAGCAGTTCCAGGGGTGGGAACACTGAAGCTTTCTTT
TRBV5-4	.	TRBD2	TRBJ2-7	CASSLTSGSIDEQYF	TGTGCCAGCAGCTTGACTAGCGGGAGTATCGACGAGCAGTACTTC
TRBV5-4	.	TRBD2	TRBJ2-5	CASSLGGTSGLQETQYF	TGTGCCAGCAGCTTGGGGGGGACTAGCGGCTTACAAGAGACCCAGTACTTC
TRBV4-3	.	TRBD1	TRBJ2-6	CASSDRDRVFGANVLTF	TGCGCCAGCAGCGACCGGGACAGGGTTTTCGGGGCCAACGTCCTGACTTTC
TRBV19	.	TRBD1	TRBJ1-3	CASSITGADTIYF	TGTGCCAGTAGTATCACAGGGGCAGACACCATATATTTT
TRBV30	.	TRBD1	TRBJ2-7	CAWRLSGTASYEQYF	TGTGCCTGGCGCCTCTCCGGGACAGCCTCCTACGAGCAGTACTTC
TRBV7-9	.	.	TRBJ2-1	CASSLRPGLNNEQFF	TGTGCCAGCAGCTTACGACCAGGGCTTAACAATGAGCAGTTCTTC
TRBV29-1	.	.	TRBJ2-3	CSVDPGSADTQYF	TGCAGCGTTGACCCCGGGAGCGCAGATACGCAGTATTTT
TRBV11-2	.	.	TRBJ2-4	CASSFTKGVAKNIQYF	TGTGCCAGCAGCTTCACTAAGGGGGTAGCCAAAAACATTCAGTACTTC
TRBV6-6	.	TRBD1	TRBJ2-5	CASSRQGGETQYF	TGTGCCAGCAGTAGACAGGGGGGAGAGACCCAGTACTTC
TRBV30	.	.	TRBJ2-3	CAWSVGGALADTQYF	TGTGCCTGGAGTGTAGGGGGGGCACTGGCAGATACGCAGTATTTT
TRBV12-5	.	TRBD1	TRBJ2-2	CASGQVPPRGHNTGELFF	TGTGCTAGTGGCCAGGTACCCCCCAGGGGGCATAACACCGGGGAGCTGTTTTTT
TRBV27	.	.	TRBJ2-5	CASSHFSGSETQYF	TGTGCCAGCAGCCACTTCTCGGGGTCAGAGACCCAGTACTTC
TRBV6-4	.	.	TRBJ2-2	CASRIEAGALNTGELFF	TGTGCCAGCAGAATAGAAGCTGGGGCACTAAACACCGGGGAGCTGTTTTTT
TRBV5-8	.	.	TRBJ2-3	CASSLPSRFTDTQYF	TGTGCCAGCAGCTTGCCTTCTCGTTTTACAGATACGCAGTATTTT
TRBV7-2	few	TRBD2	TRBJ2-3	CASSLGPLAGTDTQYF	TGTGCCAGCAGCTTAGGGCCCCTAGCGGGCACAGATACGCAGTATTTT
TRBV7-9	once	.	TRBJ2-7	CASSLEGSSYEQYF	TGTGCCAGCAGCTTAGAAGGGAGCTCCTACGAGCAGTACTTC
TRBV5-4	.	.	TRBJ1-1	CASSSVELGTEAFF	TGTGCCAGCAGCTCGGTGGAGTTGGGCACTGAAGCTTTCTTT
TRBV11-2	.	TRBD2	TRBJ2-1	CASSLEGSGSPNEQFF	TGTGCCAGCAGCTTAGAAGGTAGCGGGAGTCCCAATGAGCAGTTCTTC
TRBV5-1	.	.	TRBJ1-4	CASSLAQGGELFF	TGCGCCAGCAGCTTGGCACAGGGTGGGGAACTGTTTTTT
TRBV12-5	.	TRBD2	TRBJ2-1	CASGSPLGGSGRAFYNEQFF	TGTGCTAGTGGTTCCCCCCTTGGCGGTAGCGGGAGGGCCTTTTATAATGAGCAGTTCTTC
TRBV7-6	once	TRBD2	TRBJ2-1	CASSLVVPGLAGNEQFF	TGTGCCAGCAGCTTAGTAGTACCGGGACTAGCGGGCAATGAGCAGTTCTTC
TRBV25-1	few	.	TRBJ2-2	CASSAGSTGELFF	TGTGCCAGCAGTGCAGGGTCCACCGGGGAGCTGTTTTTT
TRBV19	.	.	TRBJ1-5	CASSIIDQPQHF	TGTGCCAGTAGTATAATCGATCAGCCCCAGCATTTT
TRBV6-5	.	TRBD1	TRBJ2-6	CASSYLQGSGANVLTF	TGTGCCAGCAGTTATTTACAGGGGTCTGGGGCCAACGTCCTGACTTTC
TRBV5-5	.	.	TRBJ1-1	CASSLEDRRNTEAFF	TGTGCCAGCAGCTTGGAGGACAGAAGAAACACTGAAGCTTTCTTT
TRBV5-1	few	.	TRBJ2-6	CASSPTRGANVLTF	TGCGCCAGCAGCCCCACCAGGGGGGCCAACGTCCTGACTTTC
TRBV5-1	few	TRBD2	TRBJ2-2	CASSLGVAGNTGELFF	TGCGCCAGCAGCTTGGGAGTAGCGGGGAACACCGGGGAGCTGTTTTTT
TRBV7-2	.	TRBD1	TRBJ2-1	CASSLGQGNEQFF	TGTGCCAGCAGCTTGGGACAGGGAAATGAGCAGTTCTTC
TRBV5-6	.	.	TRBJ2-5	CASSAPDREGETQYF	TGTGCCAGCAGCGCGCCGGACAGGGAGGGAGAGACCCAGTACTTC
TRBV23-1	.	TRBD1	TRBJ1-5	CASSHPRREGARVDQPQHF	TGCGCCAGCAGTCACCCCCGCCGGGAGGGGGCGCGAGTAGATCAGCCCCAGCATTTT
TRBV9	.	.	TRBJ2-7	CASSRWVQTLAYEQYF	TGTGCCAGCAGCCGTTGGGTCCAGACACTTGCCTACGAGCAGTACTTC
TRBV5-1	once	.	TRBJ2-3	CASSPTSTDTQYF	TGCGCCAGCAGCCCAACAAGTACAGATACGCAGTATTTT
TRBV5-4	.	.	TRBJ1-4	CASSLDPPSEKLFF	TGTGCCAGCAGCTTGGATCCTCCTAGTGAAAAACTGTTTTTT
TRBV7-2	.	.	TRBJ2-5	CASTAQGSQETQYF	TGTGCCAGCACCGCGCAGGGGTCGCAAGAGACCCAGTACTTC
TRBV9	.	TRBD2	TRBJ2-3	CASSDSGRAAATQYF	TGTGCCAGCAGCGATAGCGGGAGGGCGGCAGCTACGCAGTATTTT
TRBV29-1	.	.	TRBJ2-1	CSVPTGDNEQFF	TGCAGCGTTCCCACAGGTGACAATGAGCAGTTCTTC
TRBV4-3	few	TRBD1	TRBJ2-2	CASSHTGAIVSGELFF	TGCGCCAGCAGCCATACAGGGGCGATCGTGTCCGGGGAGCTGTTTTTT
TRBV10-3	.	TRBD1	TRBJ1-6	CAISESGQGKDSPLHF	TGTGCCATCAGTGAGAGTGGACAGGGGAAGGATTCACCCCTCCACTTT
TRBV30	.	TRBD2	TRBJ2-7	CAWMVAGFYEQYF	TGTGCCTGGATGGTAGCGGGATTCTACGAGCAGTACTTC
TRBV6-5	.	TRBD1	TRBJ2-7	CASSLTGTGDYEQYF	TGTGCCAGCAGTCTTACCGGGACAGGGGACTACGAGCAGTACTTC
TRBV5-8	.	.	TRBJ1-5	CASSLDVGRAFNQPQHF	TGTGCCAGCAGCTTGGATGTTGGCAGGGCCTTCAATCAGCCCCAGCATTTT
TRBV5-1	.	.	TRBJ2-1	CASSLSGPSLNEQFF	TGCGCCAGCAGCTTGTCAGGGCCGTCCCTCAATGAGCAGTTCTTC
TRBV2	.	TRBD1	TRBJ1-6	CASSRDRKNSPLHF	TGTGCCAGCAGCCGGGACAGGAAAAATTCACCCCTCCACTTT
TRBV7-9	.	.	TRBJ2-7	CASSSSVGPGRYEQYF	TGTGCCAGCAGCTCTAGCGTAGGTCCAGGGCGCTACGAGCAGTACTTC
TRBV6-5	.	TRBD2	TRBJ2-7	CATGRYSSYEQYF	TGTGCCACCGGGAGGTACAGTTCCTACGAGCAGTACTTC
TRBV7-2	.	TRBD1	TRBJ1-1	CASSGGTGVNTEAFF	TGTGCCAGCAGCGGCGGGACAGGGGTTAACACTGAAGCTTTCTTT
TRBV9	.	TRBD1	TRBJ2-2	CASSVTGGLAGELFF	TGTGCCAGCAGCGTCACAGGGGGTTTGGCCGGGGAGCTGTTTTTT
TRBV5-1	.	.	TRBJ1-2	CASSLARGQPYTF	TGCGCCAGCAGCTTGGCCAGGGGCCAACCCTACACCTTC
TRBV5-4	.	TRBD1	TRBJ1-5	CASSFPGQRLSNQPQHF	TGTGCCAGCAGCTTCCCGGGACAGCGTCTTAGCAATCAGCCCCAGCATTTT
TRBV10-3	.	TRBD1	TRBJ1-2	CAISPTGGYGYTF	TGTGCCATCAGTCCGACAGGGGGCTATGGCTACACCTTC
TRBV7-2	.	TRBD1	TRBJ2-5	CASSLGQGYQETQYF	TGTGCCAGCAGCCTGGGACAGGGGTATCAAGAGACCCAGTACTTC
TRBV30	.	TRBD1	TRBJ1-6	CAWQGAYNSPLHF	TGTGCCTGGCAGGGGGCATATAATTCACCCCTCCACTTT
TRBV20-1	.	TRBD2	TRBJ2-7	CSASPSGSIYEQYF	TGCAGTGCTAGTCCTAGCGGGAGCATCTACGAGCAGTACTTC
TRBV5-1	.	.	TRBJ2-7	CASSLAARGYEQYF	TGCGCCAGCAGCTTGGCCGCGCGGGGCTACGAGCAGTACTTC
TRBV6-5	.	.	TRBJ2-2	CASRHYGGHVGELFF	TGTGCCAGCAGACACTACGGAGGGCATGTTGGGGAGCTGTTTTTT
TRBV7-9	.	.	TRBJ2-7	CASSLFSLRASSYEQYF	TGTGCCAGCAGCTTATTCAGCTTGAGGGCGAGCTCCTACGAGCAGTACTTC
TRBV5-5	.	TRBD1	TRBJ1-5	CASSPLTGYNQPQHF	TGTGCCAGCAGCCCCCTGACAGGGTACAATCAGCCCCAGCATTTT
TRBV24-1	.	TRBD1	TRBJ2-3	CATSEARTGRTDTQYF	TGTGCCACCAGTGAAGCTAGGACAGGGAGAACAGATACGCAGTATTTT